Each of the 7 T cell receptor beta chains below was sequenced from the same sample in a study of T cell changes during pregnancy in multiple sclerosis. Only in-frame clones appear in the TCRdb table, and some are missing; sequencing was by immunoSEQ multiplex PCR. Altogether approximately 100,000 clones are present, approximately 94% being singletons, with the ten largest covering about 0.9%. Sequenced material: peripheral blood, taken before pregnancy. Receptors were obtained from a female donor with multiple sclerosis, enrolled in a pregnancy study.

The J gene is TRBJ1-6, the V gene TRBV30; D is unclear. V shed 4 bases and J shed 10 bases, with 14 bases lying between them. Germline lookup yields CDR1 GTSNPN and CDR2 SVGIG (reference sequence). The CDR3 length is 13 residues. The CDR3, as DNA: TGTGCCTGGACCCTTCAGGTTCGGTCACCCCTCCACTTT. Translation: CAWTLQVRSPLHF.

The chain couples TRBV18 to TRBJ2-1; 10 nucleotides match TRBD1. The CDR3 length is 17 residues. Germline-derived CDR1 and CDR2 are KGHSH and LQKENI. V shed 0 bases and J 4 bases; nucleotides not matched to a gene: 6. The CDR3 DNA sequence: TGTGCCAGCTCACCACCATCAGGACAGGGGGGGTACAATGAGCAGTTCTTC. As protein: CASSPPSGQGGYNEQFF. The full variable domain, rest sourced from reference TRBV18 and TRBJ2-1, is NAGVMQNPRHLVRRRGQEARLRCSPMKGHSHVYWYRQLPEEGLKFMVYLQKENIIDESGMPKERFSAEFPKEGPSILRIQQVVRGDSAAYFCASSPPSGQGGYNEQFFGPGTRLTVL.

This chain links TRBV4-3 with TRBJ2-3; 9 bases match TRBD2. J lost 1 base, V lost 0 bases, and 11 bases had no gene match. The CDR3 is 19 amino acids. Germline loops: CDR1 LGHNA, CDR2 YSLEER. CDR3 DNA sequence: TGCGCCAGCAGCCAAGATTGGGCAATAGCGGGAGCGCGCACAGATACGCAGTATTTT. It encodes CASSQDWAIAGARTDTQYF.

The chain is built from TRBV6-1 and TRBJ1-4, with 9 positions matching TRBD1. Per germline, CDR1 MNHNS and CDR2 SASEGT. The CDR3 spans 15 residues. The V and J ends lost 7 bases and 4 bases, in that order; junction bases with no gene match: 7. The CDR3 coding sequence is TGTGCCAGCACTTTCTGGACAGGGGATAATGAAAAACTGTTTTTT. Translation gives CASTFWTGDNEKLFF.

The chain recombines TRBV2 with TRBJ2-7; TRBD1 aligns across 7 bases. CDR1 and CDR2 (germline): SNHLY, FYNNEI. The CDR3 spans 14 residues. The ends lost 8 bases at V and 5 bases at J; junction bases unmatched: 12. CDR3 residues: CASPTGTANHEQYF. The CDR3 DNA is TGTGCCAGCCCGACCGGGACAGCGAACCACGAGCAGTACTTC.

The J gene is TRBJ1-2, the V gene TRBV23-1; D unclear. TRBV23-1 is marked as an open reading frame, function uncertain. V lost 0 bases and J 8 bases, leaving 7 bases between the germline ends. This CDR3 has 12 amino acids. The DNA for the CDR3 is TGCGCCAGCAGTCAATCTGCGGTCGGCTACACCTTC. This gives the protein CASSQSAVGYTF.

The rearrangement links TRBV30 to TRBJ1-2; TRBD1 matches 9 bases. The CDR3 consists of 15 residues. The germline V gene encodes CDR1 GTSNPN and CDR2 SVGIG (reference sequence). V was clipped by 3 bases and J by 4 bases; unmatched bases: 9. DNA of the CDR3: TGTGCCTGGAGCGCCGGGACAGGGTATTCCTATGGCTACACCTTC. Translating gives CAWSAGTGYSYGYTF.